This T cell receptor (beta chain) was sequenced during a study of long-term antiretroviral therapy in people with HIV. Each donor had at least one pre-ART and at least two post-ART PBMC samples. The samples comprised roughly 0.9-10 million cryopreserved PBMC ahead of DNA extraction. Regarding the study as a whole: It was observed that HIV repertoires exhibited narrower CDR3 length ranges than controls.

The V gene's germline CDR1 is SNHLY and CDR2 FYNNEI. The CDR3 loop spans 13 amino acids. Trimming removed 7 bases from V and 7 bases from J, with 16 bases in between. Version v3.0 of the immunoSEQ assay was performed at survey level. Generated by immunoSEQ multiplex PCR, the TCRdb table keeps only in-frame clones and is missing some. The sample includes 24,000 or so clones, approximately 86% of them seen just once. Points on this clone: Its specificity is unknown.

The clonotype originates from a young woman with HIV. The chain links TRBV2 to TRBJ1-2; maybe TRBD1 (5 bases). The sample consisted of unsorted PBMCs, taken 1.9 years after starting antiretroviral therapy. DNA of the CDR3: TGTGCCAGCAAAGATCGGGGGATTTCTGGCTACACCTTC. As protein: CASKDRGISGYTF.